This is a list of T cell receptor beta chains from one sample in a study of control samples from healthy donors and cancer patients. Profiling relied on immunoSEQ multiplex PCR, and the TCRdb table lists in-frame clones only, not all of them. The table records tens of thousands of clones, roughly 80% of them present only once. The material sequenced was PBMCs. All receptors derive from a man aged 60 to 75 with head and neck cancer. Both conserved end residues are part of each CDR3. The D gene is left open where the match is weak. Size is omitted from some rows. Given values are once, few, many or a class for expanded clones.

CDR3aa: CASSLYGGSTDTQYF
CDR3nt: TGTGCCAGCAGTTTATACGGGGGTAGCACAGATACGCAGTATTTT
v_gene: TRBV6-6
abundance: few
j_gene: TRBJ2-3
d_gene: -

CDR3aa: CASSSDMTNSPLHF
CDR3nt: TGTGCCAGCAGCTCGGACATGACGAATTCACCCCTCCACTTT
v_gene: TRBV11-3
abundance: -
j_gene: TRBJ1-6
d_gene: -

CDR3aa: CASRNSPGTNTEAFF
CDR3nt: TGTGCCAGTAGGAACTCCCCAGGGACGAACACTGAAGCTTTCTTT
v_gene: TRBV19
abundance: once
j_gene: TRBJ1-1
d_gene: -

CDR3aa: CASSYSRAVNTEAFF
CDR3nt: TGTGCCAGCAGTTACTCGCGGGCAGTGAACACTGAAGCTTTCTTT
v_gene: TRBV6-6
abundance: -
j_gene: TRBJ1-1
d_gene: -

CDR3aa: CASTLSGRRGNEQFF
CDR3nt: TGTGCCAGCACCCTTAGCGGGAGGAGGGGCAATGAGCAGTTCTTC
v_gene: TRBV27
abundance: -
j_gene: TRBJ2-1
d_gene: TRBD2

CDR3aa: CASSISGMYNEQFF
CDR3nt: TGTGCCAGTAGTATCAGCGGGATGTACAATGAGCAGTTCTTC
v_gene: TRBV19
abundance: few
j_gene: TRBJ2-1
d_gene: TRBD2

CDR3aa: CASSLFPGLGQYF
CDR3nt: TGTGCCAGCAGTTTATTCCCGGGACTGGGGCAGTACTTC
v_gene: TRBV27
abundance: -
j_gene: TRBJ2-7
d_gene: -

CDR3aa: CASSLAATCGSYYEQYF
CDR3nt: TGTGCCAGCAGCTTAGCGGCGACGTGTGGGTCCTACTACGAGCAGTACTTC
v_gene: TRBV7-9
abundance: -
j_gene: TRBJ2-7
d_gene: -

CDR3aa: CASTSSGSGRAYEQYF
CDR3nt: TGTGCCAGTACCTCATCGGGCAGCGGGAGGGCCTACGAGCAGTACTTC
v_gene: TRBV19
abundance: once
j_gene: TRBJ2-7
d_gene: TRBD2

CDR3aa: CASSPGKGQNYGYTF
CDR3nt: TGTGCCAGCAGCCCAGGAAAAGGACAGAACTATGGCTACACCTTC
v_gene: TRBV7-8
abundance: -
j_gene: TRBJ1-2
d_gene: -

CDR3aa: CASSYTYYSDYEQYF
CDR3nt: TGTGCCAGCAGTTACACCTACTACAGTGACTACGAGCAGTACTTC
v_gene: TRBV6-2/TRBV6-3
abundance: -
j_gene: TRBJ2-7
d_gene: -

CDR3aa: CASSFGGGTDTQYF
CDR3nt: TGTGCCAGCAGCTTCGGGGGAGGCACAGATACGCAGTATTTT
v_gene: TRBV5-5
abundance: -
j_gene: TRBJ2-3
d_gene: -

CDR3aa: CASSPRWTGGRLGTDTQYF
CDR3nt: TGTGCCAGCAGCCCCCGCTGGACAGGGGGCCGCCTAGGGACAGATACGCAGTATTTT
v_gene: TRBV7-2
abundance: -
j_gene: TRBJ2-3
d_gene: TRBD1

CDR3aa: CASHRGGQSYEQYF
CDR3nt: TGTGCCAGTCATAGGGGGGGACAGAGCTACGAGCAGTACTTC
v_gene: TRBV2
abundance: -
j_gene: TRBJ2-7
d_gene: -

CDR3aa: CAPLDYNSPLHF
CDR3nt: TGTGCCCCCTTAGACTATAATTCACCCCTCCACTTT
v_gene: TRBV19
abundance: few
j_gene: TRBJ1-6
d_gene: -

CDR3aa: CASSLAELAKNIQYF
CDR3nt: TGTGCCAGCAGCTTGGCGGAGTTAGCCAAAAACATTCAGTACTTC
v_gene: TRBV11-2
abundance: -
j_gene: TRBJ2-4
d_gene: -

CDR3aa: CASSPSSSAMNTEAFF
CDR3nt: TGTGCCAGCAGCCCATCGAGTTCAGCCATGAACACTGAAGCTTTCTTT
v_gene: TRBV7-9
abundance: -
j_gene: TRBJ1-1
d_gene: -

CDR3aa: CASSFRDSQETQYF
CDR3nt: TGTGCCAGCAGCTTCCGGGACTCACAAGAGACCCAGTACTTC
v_gene: TRBV11-3
abundance: -
j_gene: TRBJ2-5
d_gene: -

CDR3aa: CASSAGGPGTGELFF
CDR3nt: TGTGCCAGCAGTGCGGGGGGGCCGGGGACCGGGGAGCTGTTTTTT
v_gene: TRBV7-2
abundance: few
j_gene: TRBJ2-2
d_gene: TRBD2

CDR3aa: CASSLGGGGPSYEQYF
CDR3nt: TGTGCCAGCAGTTTAGGGGGCGGGGGACCGTCCTACGAGCAGTACTTC
v_gene: TRBV28
abundance: -
j_gene: TRBJ2-7
d_gene: -

CDR3aa: CASSLAGQTHNEQFF
CDR3nt: TGTGCCAGCAGCTTAGCGGGACAGACCCACAATGAGCAGTTCTTC
v_gene: TRBV7-2
abundance: -
j_gene: TRBJ2-1
d_gene: TRBD1

CDR3aa: CASSFGQHLEAFF
CDR3nt: TGTGCCAGCAGCTTTGGGCAGCACCTTGAAGCTTTCTTT
v_gene: TRBV7-2
abundance: -
j_gene: TRBJ1-1
d_gene: -

CDR3aa: CASSPLAGGPGEQYF
CDR3nt: TGTGCCAGCAGTCCTCTAGCGGGAGGGCCGGGAGAGCAGTACTTC
v_gene: TRBV27
abundance: -
j_gene: TRBJ2-7
d_gene: TRBD2

CDR3aa: CASSTGTGDVVPLHF
CDR3nt: TGTGCCAGCAGCACCGGGACAGGGGATGTAGTACCCCTCCACTTT
v_gene: TRBV7-2
abundance: -
j_gene: TRBJ1-6
d_gene: TRBD1

CDR3aa: CASSPIRGETQYF
CDR3nt: TGTGCCAGCTCACCAATACGGGGGGAGACCCAGTACTTC
v_gene: TRBV18
abundance: -
j_gene: TRBJ2-5
d_gene: -

CDR3aa: CATSSRQTYNEQFF
CDR3nt: TGTGCCACCAGCAGCCGACAGACTTACAATGAGCAGTTCTTC
v_gene: TRBV15
abundance: -
j_gene: TRBJ2-1
d_gene: -

CDR3aa: CASSYFGSGSYTGELFF
CDR3nt: TGTGCCAGCAGTTACTTTGGCAGCGGGAGCTACACCGGGGAGCTGTTTTTT
v_gene: TRBV28
abundance: once
j_gene: TRBJ2-2
d_gene: TRBD2

CDR3aa: CASSPWGTTSYGYTF
CDR3nt: TGTGCCAGCAGCCCCTGGGGGACGACCTCCTATGGCTACACCTTC
v_gene: TRBV9
abundance: -
j_gene: TRBJ1-2
d_gene: -

CDR3aa: CASSLAGTGNRDTQYF
CDR3nt: TGCGCCAGCAGCTTGGCCGGGACAGGGAATAGAGATACGCAGTATTTT
v_gene: TRBV5-1
abundance: -
j_gene: TRBJ2-3
d_gene: TRBD1

CDR3aa: CANAGLAGRGETQYF
CDR3nt: TGTGCCAATGCAGGACTAGCGGGACGGGGAGAGACCCAGTACTTC
v_gene: TRBV2
abundance: -
j_gene: TRBJ2-5
d_gene: TRBD2

CDR3aa: CASSWTGNRANEQFF
CDR3nt: TGCGCCAGCAGCTGGACTGGAAACAGGGCAAATGAGCAGTTCTTC
v_gene: TRBV5-1
abundance: -
j_gene: TRBJ2-1
d_gene: -

CDR3aa: CASSDRGGTQYF
CDR3nt: TGTGCCAGCAGCGACAGGGGGGGGACCCAGTACTTC
v_gene: TRBV6-6
abundance: -
j_gene: TRBJ2-5
d_gene: TRBD1

CDR3aa: CAWSVPYGQGANEAFF
CDR3nt: TGTGCCTGGAGTGTACCTTATGGACAGGGGGCGAATGAAGCTTTCTTT
v_gene: TRBV30
abundance: -
j_gene: TRBJ1-1
d_gene: TRBD1

CDR3aa: CASSPDSGSTEAFF
CDR3nt: TGTGCCAGCAGCCCGGATTCAGGGTCCACTGAAGCTTTCTTT
v_gene: TRBV7-2
abundance: -
j_gene: TRBJ1-1
d_gene: -

CDR3aa: CASSLKGAAFF
CDR3nt: TGCGCCAGCAGCTTGAAGGGGGCTGCTTTCTTT
v_gene: TRBV5-1
abundance: -
j_gene: TRBJ1-1
d_gene: TRBD1

CDR3aa: CATRAGGSHYEQYF
CDR3nt: TGTGCCACCAGAGCGGGAGGCTCTCACTACGAGCAGTACTTC
v_gene: TRBV28
abundance: -
j_gene: TRBJ2-7
d_gene: TRBD2

CDR3aa: CASRIGDPSLYEQYF
CDR3nt: TGCGCCAGCAGAATAGGGGACCCGTCCTTGTACGAGCAGTACTTC
v_gene: TRBV5-1
abundance: once
j_gene: TRBJ2-7
d_gene: -

CDR3aa: CASSQGDKGSYEQYF
CDR3nt: TGTGCCAGCAGCCAGGGGGACAAAGGATCCTACGAGCAGTACTTC
v_gene: TRBV9
abundance: -
j_gene: TRBJ2-7
d_gene: TRBD1